The source of this TCR beta chain is a study of a mutant IDH1 vaccine in newly diagnosed glioma. Clones were sequenced by immunoSEQ multiplex PCR, and TCRdb holds only the in-frame ones, with some missing. This table has 45,000 to 55,000 clones, roughly 84% appearing once. Stated time point: week 47, end of study. Each dose of the vaccine consisted of 300 ug of mutant IDH1 20-mer peptide, with topical imiquimod. There were eight vaccinations for patients, given in weeks 1, 3, 5, 7, 11, 15, 19 and 23. The CDR3 totals 13 residues. The germline CDR1 and CDR2 sequences are SGHRS and YFSETQ. The junction had 2 bases not matched to a gene; V was cut back by 4 bases and J by 3 bases. Findings of the study overall: Vaccination induced immune responses in around 95% of patients.

Comment on this clone: Its antigen is as yet unknown.

The clonotype originates from a woman aged 25 to 39 with glioma. Some clones in this sample may be carry-over from other donors' samples. This chain links TRBV5-1 with TRBJ1-2; 8 nucleotides line up with TRBD1. Sequencing was performed on PBMCs, taken from a glioma patient whose treatment included an IDH1 peptide vaccine. The CDR3 DNA sequence: TGCGCCAGCAGCGGACAGGGTGACTATGGCTACACCTTC. Translation gives CASSGQGDYGYTF.